This note documents a single T cell receptor beta chain sequence. This clone was observed a single time. No cognate antigen has been identified for it. Per-nucleotide qualities are absent, and no much larger clonotype sits a single base away. This sample is part of a study of Ad26.COV2.S vaccination and SARS-CoV-2 variants (dated by TCRdb to the early 2020s). Background for the entire study: Vaccine-arm donors came from COV1001, a multicentre, randomized, double-blind, placebo-controlled phase I-IIa trial of Ad26.COV2.S in healthy adults. Dosing of Ad26.COV2.S was intramuscular, at either 5x10^10 or 1x10^11 viral particles, delivered as one shot or as two shots spaced 56 days apart. TCRbeta repertoire sequencing was used to assess the specificity and breadth of SARS-CoV-2-reactive T cell receptors after Ad26.COV2.S vaccination. Participants in the trial were split at random into five groups of five each, receiving low-dose or high-dose Ad26.COV2.S once or twice, or else placebo on both occasions. Throughout the experiments and outcome assessment, investigators stayed blinded to trial group allocation. The TCR-sequenced set comprised around 30 samples: around 20 Ad26.COV2.S vaccine recipients, 5 placebo recipients and 8 SARS-CoV-2 convalescent individuals.

The immunoSEQ Assay was the method used to sequence TCRbeta CDR3 regions. After extraction, genomic DNA underwent amplification by bias-controlled multiplex PCR, followed by high-throughput sequencing. In the paper's pipeline: To quantify the absolute abundance of each unique TCRbeta CDR3 region, sequences were collapsed and filtered. Usable DNA was measured by amplifying reference genes present in all nucleated cells, and TCRbeta template counts were normalized to that usable DNA to estimate T cell fraction. Repertoire TCRs were annotated as SARS-CoV-2-specific by exact matching of V gene, CDR3 amino acid sequence and J gene to a known reactive TCR set. The reference SARS-CoV-2 TCR set came from MIRA and was filtered for enrichment in COVID-19-positive ImmuneCODE repertoires, removing public or cross-reactive TCRs. Drawing on the MIRA antigens, annotated TCRs were analysed further at the level of specific ORF or position within ORF. Depth was the summed frequency of annotated unique rearrangements, while breadth was defined as annotated unique rearrangements over total unique productive rearrangements. TCR breadth was compared between groups using two-sided Wilcoxon rank-sum tests. TCRdb re-hosts the immuneACCESS table, in-frame sequences only. Its copies lack some clones; in the studies checked, an unresolved V gene accounts for under half of them, and the cause for the rest is not known. For V, J and clone size, that table is used; D and trimming come from the DNA. The sample has 440,000 or so clones on record, about 90% of them singletons. Jointly, the top ten make up under 2% of the sample.

The treatment or condition label on this specimen signifies: around 19 received Ad26.COV2.S at low or high dose, single or two shots; several received placebo; per-sample allocation not given. For vaccine and placebo recipients, the sequenced repertoires came from samples collected on day 63 after the first injection. Cohort 1b enrolled some 25 adults aged 18-55 years at a single site in Boston, USA, between 29 July and 7 August 2020. Ad26.COV2.S was a replication-incompetent adenovirus type 26 vector that expressed a prefusion-stabilized SARS-CoV-2 spike protein derived from the original Wuhan strain. Beyond this particular receptor, the publication reports: Spike-specific TCR breadth was higher in Ad26.COV2.S recipients than in placebo recipients (P = 0.0014). The study was not powered for comparison of responses between vaccine doses or regimens. Substantial breadth of spike-specific CD8+ and CD4+ T cell responses was reported after vaccination. It was noted by the authors that total T cell responses may have been underestimated by the TCR breadth and depth analyses. Vaccine and placebo recipients had similar non-spike TCR breadth, a finding consistent with the vaccine containing only spike.

CDR1 SGHRS and CDR2 YFSETQ were looked up in the germline V gene. The trim is 0 bases for V and 0 bases for J, with a gap of 9 bases between the germline ends. Measured from the cysteine to the phenylalanine, the CDR3 is 16 residues long. The DNA shown is the 48-base CDR3, in frame from base 1. The V gene is TRBV5-1 and the J gene is TRBJ2-2, with no reliable assignment of the D segment. The receptor's source is a person aged 18-65 years who received the Ad26.COV2.S COVID-19 vaccine or a placebo. Source: peripheral blood, taken in a trial of Ad26.COV2.S vaccine versus placebo. This receptor carries the CDR3 CASSLAGSTNTGELFF. The nucleotides are TGCGCCAGCAGCTTGGCCGGCTCCACGAACACCGGGGAGCTGTTTTTT.